This entry lists 23 T cell receptor beta chains sequenced from one sample in a study of blood T cell repertoires in COVID-19. The protocol was immunoSEQ multiplex PCR, while the TCRdb copy is restricted to in-frame clones and leaves out a portion. The sample carries just under 350,000 clones, about 88% recorded once. The sequencing sample was made of peripheral blood. The source is a woman aged 70-85 years with COVID-19, enrolled during active disease.

The J gene is TRBJ1-1, the V gene TRBV11-2, with D possibly being TRBD1 (5 bases). Germline lookup yields CDR1 SGHAT and CDR2 FQNNGV. The CDR3 sequence is 16 residues long. The germline V and J ends were trimmed by 5 bases and 4 bases, with 20 bases remaining between them. This CDR3 is CASSHGRGSWGTEAFF. CDR3 nucleotide sequence: TGTGCCAGCAGCCACGGGCGGGGGAGTTGGGGCACTGAAGCTTTCTTT.

The V gene is TRBV2, the J gene TRBJ1-2; 7 bases line up with TRBD1. The length of the CDR3 is 13 residues. The J segment lost 7 bases and the V segment lost 8 bases, leaving 10 bases of the junction unmatched. Germline-derived CDR1 and CDR2 are SNHLY and FYNNEI. The CDR3 DNA follows: TGTGCCAGCTCCCTTGGGCAGGGGGGTGGCTACACCTTC. This codes for CASSLGQGGGYTF.

V is TRBV2 and J is TRBJ1-1; D remains unclear. The CDR3 runs to 13 residues. The germline V and J ends were trimmed by 11 bases and 1 base, with 14 bases remaining between them. The V gene's germline CDR1 is SNHLY and CDR2 FYNNEI. CDR3 amino acids: CAAKYEGNTEAFF. In DNA form, the CDR3 reads TGTGCCGCAAAGTACGAGGGGAACACTGAAGCTTTCTTT.

The chain recombines TRBV19 with TRBJ1-5; TRBD1 agrees at 8 bases. The CDR3 length is 14 residues. With 4 bases clipped from V and 7 bases from J, the junction kept 6 bases outside the gene matches. Germline-derived CDR1 and CDR2 are LNHDA and SQIVND (reference sequence). In nucleotides, the CDR3 is TGTGCCAGTAGTACGGACAGGGAATCCCAGCCCCAGCATTTT. It translates to CASSTDRESQPQHF.

The V gene is TRBV19, the J gene TRBJ2-3, with a weak D call TRBD2 (5 bases). CDR3 length: 13 amino acids. Germline-derived CDR1 and CDR2 are LNHDA and SQIVND (reference sequence). V dropped 8 bases and J dropped 0 bases, with 9 bases sitting between them. The CDR3 DNA sequence: TGTGCCAGTCACGGGATTAGCACAGATACGCAGTATTTT. Amino acid sequence: CASHGISTDTQYF.

The CDR3 loop is CASTPGGTDYGYTF. The CDR3 DNA reads as TGTGCCAGCACCCCAGGAGGTACGGACTATGGCTACACCTTC. The J gene is TRBJ1-2, the V gene TRBV5-8, with D unresolved. Trimming left V 6 bases short and J 3 bases short, with 15 bases between. The CDR3 consists of 14 residues. The V gene's germline CDR1 is SGHTS and CDR2 YDEGEE.

This clone was recorded once. The chain combines TRBV3-1 (or the pseudogene TRBV3-2) with TRBJ1-2, with TRBD1 matching 9 bases. This CDR3 has 14 residues. CDR1 LGHDT and CDR2 YNNKEL come from the germline V gene (reference sequence). V was pared by 2 bases and J by 4 bases, with 2 bases of the junction left unmatched. CDR3: CASSQRDRVYGYTF. CDR3 DNA: TGTGCCAGCAGCCAAAGGGACAGGGTCTATGGCTACACCTTC.

The rearrangement links TRBV6-6 to TRBJ2-3; no clear D gene. Trimming stripped 4 bases from V and 5 bases from J, with 10 bases between. This CDR3 has 13 residues. CDR1 MNHNY and CDR2 SVGAGI come from the germline V gene (reference sequence). The CDR3 spells CASSSEIEDTQYF. The CDR3 DNA reads TGTGCCAGCAGTTCGGAGATTGAAGATACGCAGTATTTT.

This clone was recorded at least ten times. The V gene is TRBV5-4, the J gene TRBJ1-2; 11 bases line up with TRBD1. Germline CDR1 reads SGHNT; CDR2 reads YYREEE (reference sequence). The CDR3 runs 16 residues. V shed 4 bases and J 4 bases; nucleotides not matched to a gene: 9. CDR3 amino acids: CASSGGTGGTSYGYTF. In DNA form, the CDR3 reads TGTGCCAGCAGCGGAGGGACAGGGGGTACCAGCTATGGCTACACCTTC.

This chain uses TRBV27 with TRBJ1-2, with D possibly matching TRBD1 (5 bases). The CDR3 is 17 residues long. Germline V CDR1 and CDR2: MNHEY, SMNVEV (reference sequence). The ends were cut back, 5 bases at V and 7 bases at J, with 26 bases in the middle. Here the CDR3 DNA reads TGTGCCAGCAGTCGTTCAGGGAATTATTTTCCCCTTATTGGCTACACCTTC. Protein: CASSRSGNYFPLIGYTF.

This clone was picked up one time. The CDR3 reads CASSHLGQGNTEAFF. The CDR3, as DNA: TGCGCCAGCAGCCACTTGGGACAGGGTAATACTGAAGCTTTCTTT. The gene calls are TRBV4-1 and TRBJ1-1; 9 bases are shared with TRBD1. Germline V gives CDR1 MGHRA, CDR2 YSYEKL. The CDR3 is 15 residues long. V was clipped by 3 bases and J by 5 bases; unmatched bases: 7.

This chain links TRBV7-2 with TRBJ2-1, with 13 nucleotides matching TRBD2. CDR3 length: 14 residues. The J segment lost 12 bases and the V segment lost 2 bases, leaving 4 bases of the junction unmatched. Germline V gives CDR1 SGHTA, CDR2 FQGNSA. The CDR3 nucleotides read TGTGCCAGCAGCTTATTGAGACTAGCGGGGGGGCAGTTCTTC. Amino acid sequence: CASSLLRLAGGQFF.

The chain joins TRBV24-1 to TRBJ2-3, with a tentative D call TRBD1 (5 bases). The CDR3 consists of 15 residues. V lost 0 bases and J lost 7, with 13 bases in between. Germline CDR1 is KGHDR and CDR2 is SFDVKD. The CDR3: CATSDLRTQPNTQYF. Here the CDR3 DNA reads TGTGCCACCAGTGATTTGAGGACACAGCCAAATACGCAGTATTTT.

The V gene is TRBV9, the J gene TRBJ1-3; D unclear. The CDR3 consists of 14 residues. Germline lookup yields CDR1 SGDLS and CDR2 YYNGEE. V lost 7 bases and J lost 3, with 14 bases in between. In DNA form, the CDR3 reads TGTGCCAGCTCCACAGCGGGCTTTGGAAACACCATATATTTT. Translation gives CASSTAGFGNTIYF. The whole variable domain, filled in from reference TRBV9 and TRBJ1-3, reads DSGVTQTPKHLITATGQRVTLRCSPRSGDLSVYWYQQSLDQGLQFLIQYYNGEERAKGNILERFSAQQFPDLHSELNLSSLELGDSALYFCASSTAGFGNTIYFGEGSWLTVV.

The chain has TRBV18 and TRBJ1-5; unclear D gene. The CDR3 covers 15 residues. V shed 2 bases and J shed 6 bases, with 14 bases lying between them. From germline, CDR1 is KGHSH and CDR2 LQKENI. The CDR3 DNA is TGTGCCAGCTCACCAGATTCCCAAAGAGCTCAGCCCCAGCATTTT. Protein sequence: CASSPDSQRAQPQHF.

In nucleotides, the CDR3 is TGTGCCAGCAGCTCCTCCGAGGGGGAGAATAGTCATGGCTACACCTTC. Translated: CASSSSEGENSHGYTF. This chain uses TRBV7-9 with TRBJ1-2, with D possibly being TRBD1 (6 bases). The CDR3 contains 16 residues. V was clipped by 4 bases and J by 6 bases, with 21 bases between them. Germline CDR1 is SEHNR and CDR2 is FQNEAQ (reference sequence).

In this sample, this clone turned up a few times. The V gene is TRBV27, the J gene TRBJ2-1; 8 bases line up with TRBD2. CDR1 is MNHEY and CDR2 is SMNVEV in the germline V gene (reference sequence). The CDR3 contains 14 residues. V was clipped by 4 bases and J by 9 bases; unmatched bases: 8. The CDR3 sequence: CASSYTGLDIEQFF. DNA for the CDR3: TGTGCCAGCAGTTACACGGGACTAGACATTGAGCAGTTCTTC.

V and J are TRBV10-3 and TRBJ1-4, with a possible D match to TRBD1 (6 bases). Trimming cost V 6 bases and J 0 bases, with 11 bases left between them. The germline V gene has CDR1 ENHRY and CDR2 SYGVKD. The CDR3 has 15 residues. The chain's CDR3 is CAIRAGEATNEKLFF. CDR3 in DNA: TGTGCCATCAGAGCAGGGGAAGCAACTAATGAAAAACTGTTTTTT.

The chain employs TRBV28 and TRBJ1-3, with D perhaps TRBD1 (5 bases). Trimming removed 7 bases from V and 0 bases from J, with 10 bases in between. The CDR3 runs 14 residues. CDR1 and CDR2 from the germline V gene are MDHEN and SYDVKM. The CDR3 loop is CASTRTYSGNTIYF. CDR3 DNA sequence: TGTGCCAGCACGCGGACATACTCTGGAAACACCATATATTTT.

The V call is TRBV15, the J call TRBJ1-1; D is ambiguous. CDR1 and CDR2 (germline): LNHNV, YYDKDF (reference sequence). This CDR3 is 12 amino acids long. Trimming shortened V by 0 bases and J by 6 bases, and 5 bases separated the two germline ends. The CDR3 DNA sequence: TGTGCCACCAGCAGAGATTCCTCTGAAGCTTTCTTT. Protein sequence: CATSRDSSEAFF.

The genes are TRBV19 and TRBJ1-2; TRBD1 might be the D (5 bases). Deletions cut 4 bases from V and 4 bases from J, with 13 bases between. Germline values: CDR1 LNHDA, CDR2 SQIVND (reference sequence). The CDR3 runs to 14 residues. Here the CDR3 reads CASSTTVGGYGYTF. The CDR3 DNA is TGTGCCAGTAGTACGACAGTGGGTGGCTATGGCTACACCTTC.

This clone was seen a single time. The rearrangement joins TRBV9 to TRBJ2-7, with 9 bases that match TRBD1. Germline V CDR1 and CDR2: SGDLS, YYNGEE. Trimming removed 0 bases from V and 6 bases from J; junction bases left unmatched: 10. The CDR3 is 16 amino acids. CDR3 sequence: CASSVDPTGQGCEQYF. DNA of the CDR3: TGTGCCAGCAGCGTAGATCCGACTGGACAGGGGTGCGAGCAGTACTTC.

The chain joins TRBV3-1 (or the pseudogene TRBV3-2) to TRBJ1-3; 7 nucleotides line up with TRBD1. Losses at the gene ends were 3 bases for V and 3 bases for J; bases not matched to a gene: 2. Per the germline V gene, CDR1 is LGHDT and CDR2 is YNNKEL (reference sequence). The CDR3 is made up of 14 amino acids. In DNA, the CDR3 is TGTGCCAGCAGCCATACAGGGGATGGAAACACCATATATTTT. This translates into CASSHTGDGNTIYF.